This T cell receptor beta chain was recovered during a study of shared clonotypes between healthy human individuals. Study summary: Three CD4 naive, three CD4 memory, two CD8 naive and one CD8 memory plate were used per donor.

For this clone: Antigen specificity is unknown.

Some clones are missing from TCRdb's copy, which holds only in-frame ones; the method was immunoSEQ multiplex PCR. Of fewer than 800,000 clones detected, roughly 94% appear once; the ten largest clones hold 24%. CD45RO-negative, CCR7-selected cells formed the naive CD8 fraction, which excluded terminally differentiated effector memory CD45RA+ cells. The donor population consisted of healthy HIV-negative adults with no recent acute infections or vaccinations. Study outcomes and limitations: Among non-shared clonotypes, generation probabilities were lower than among those shared by all four donors. Sorted-subset samples were not fully sequenced, rarefaction indicated.

This CDR3 is built from 16 residues. The V segment lost 0 bases and the J segment 7 bases; nucleotides outside the gene matches: 8. Germline lookup yields CDR1 SGHNT and CDR2 YENEEA. The sample comprised naive CD8+ T cells sorted from blood. The TCR comes from a man aged 25 to 40 in good health. The chain recombines TRBV11-3 with TRBJ2-1; TRBD2 matches 8 bases. The CDR3 DNA is TGTGCCAGCAGCTTAGAGCGGGAGGATGCTTGGAATGAGCAGTTCTTC. The encoded protein is CASSLEREDAWNEQFF.